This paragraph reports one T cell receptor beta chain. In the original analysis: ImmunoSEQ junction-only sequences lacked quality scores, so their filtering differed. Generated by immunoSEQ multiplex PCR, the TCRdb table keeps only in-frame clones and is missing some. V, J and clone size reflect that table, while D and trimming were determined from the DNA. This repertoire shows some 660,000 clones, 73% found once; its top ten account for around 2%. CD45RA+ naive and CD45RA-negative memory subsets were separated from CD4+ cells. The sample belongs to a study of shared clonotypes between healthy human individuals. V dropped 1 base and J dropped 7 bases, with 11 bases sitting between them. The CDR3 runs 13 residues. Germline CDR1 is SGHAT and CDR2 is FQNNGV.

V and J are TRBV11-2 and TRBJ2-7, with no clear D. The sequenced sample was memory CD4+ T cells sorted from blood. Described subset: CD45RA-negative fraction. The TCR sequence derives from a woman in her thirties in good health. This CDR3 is CASSLGTYEEQYF. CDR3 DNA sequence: TGTGCCAGCAGCTTAGGAACGTATGAAGAGCAGTACTTC.